The clone carrying this T cell receptor (beta chain) has at least ten counts. With 5 bases clipped from V and 4 bases from J, the junction kept 7 bases outside the gene matches. The CDR3 is 16 amino acids. From germline, CDR1 is SGHTA and CDR2 FQGNSA. This entry comes from a study of human T cells and chemical hapten exposure. Individual cDNA molecules (in the library) carried attached unique molecular identifiers. A single record per CDR3 protein comes from TCRdb applying MiXCR to the 5' RACE reads. The table lists about 140,000 distinct CDR3 sequences, 3.5% to 5% of them singletons. The starting material, unfractionated whole blood, was used for total RNA extraction.

The V gene is TRBV7-2, the J gene TRBJ2-7; 14 nucleotides align to TRBD2. This receptor was identified in a female donor in good health. This CDR3 is CASSLRTSGGRYEQYF. The DNA for the CDR3 is TGTGCCAGCAGCCTGCGGACTAGCGGGGGGCGTTACGAGCAGTACTTC.